These 27 T cell receptor beta chains were sequenced from one sample in a study of vaccination effects on CD4 cells after COVID-19. Sequencing was performed with immunoSEQ multiplex PCR; in TCRdb, only in-frame clones are kept and a portion is missing. This repertoire shows 30,000 to 40,000 clones, around 76% found once; its top ten account for roughly 3%. An approximately ten-day culture period preceded the isolation of CD4+ T cells. What these receptors recognize is not known. Sequenced material: CD4+ T cells from PBMCs cultured without peptide, taken before COVID-19 vaccination. The receptors were gathered from a human donor who received a COVID-19 vaccine.

The rearrangement links TRBV5-1 to TRBJ2-5, with D perhaps matching TRBD1 (5 bases). Germline V gene sequence: CDR1 SGHRS, CDR2 YFSETQ. The CDR3 runs 16 residues. V gave up 0 bases and J gave up 1 base, with 13 bases separating them. For the CDR3, the DNA is TGCGCCAGCAGCTTGGCTAGGGGCACAGTCCAAGAGACCCAGTACTTC. This translates into CASSLARGTVQETQYF.

The CDR3 loop is CASSLVGNQPQHF. The CDR3 nucleotides read TGTGCCAGCAGTTTGGTGGGAAATCAGCCCCAGCATTTT. The chain recombines TRBV28 with TRBJ1-5; unclear D gene. This CDR3 is 13 amino acids long. Trimming cost V 3 bases and J 4 bases, with 7 bases left between them. In germline, CDR1 is MDHEN, CDR2 SYDVKM.

The rearrangement links TRBV5-1 to TRBJ1-4; D is undetermined. The CDR3 consists of 16 residues. In germline, CDR1 is SGHRS, CDR2 YFSETQ. With 0 bases removed from V and 0 bases from J, the gap between germline ends came to 9 bases. The CDR3 DNA follows: TGCGCCAGCAGCTTGGCACCGGGCCCAACTAATGAAAAACTGTTTTTT. Amino acids: CASSLAPGPTNEKLFF.

V usage is TRBV18 and J usage is TRBJ1-2; possible D gene TRBD1, 6 bases. Trimming took off 2 bases at V and 4 bases at J, with 8 bases between the two ends. The CDR3 consists of 13 residues. Germline V gives CDR1 KGHSH, CDR2 LQKENI. The CDR3 loop is CASSPTGTYGYTF. In nucleotides, the CDR3 is TGTGCCAGCTCACCAACAGGGACCTATGGCTACACCTTC.

V usage is TRBV28 and J usage is TRBJ1-5, with D maybe TRBD1 (6 bases). The V and J ends lost 3 bases and 2 bases respectively, with 14 bases between them. This CDR3 is 16 amino acids long. From germline, CDR1 is MDHEN and CDR2 SYDVKM. CDR3 amino acids: CASSFRGGEGNQPQHF. CDR3 in DNA: TGTGCCAGCAGTTTCCGAGGGGGTGAGGGCAATCAGCCCCAGCATTTT.

This sequence joins TRBV30 and TRBJ2-5; D remains unclear. This CDR3 is 17 amino acids long. V was clipped by 2 bases and J by 1 base, with 20 bases between them. From germline, CDR1 is GTSNPN and CDR2 SVGIG (reference sequence). CDR3 loop: CAWSWRNVVQVQETQYF. The CDR3 bases are TGTGCCTGGAGTTGGAGAAATGTGGTGCAGGTCCAAGAGACCCAGTACTTC.

Only a few counts were recorded for this clone. The gene calls are TRBV3-1 (or the pseudogene TRBV3-2) and TRBJ2-7; D remains unclear. V lost 0 bases, J lost 6 bases, and 15 bases lay in between. The CDR3 loop spans 15 amino acids. Germline V gene sequence: CDR1 LGHDT, CDR2 YNNKEL (reference sequence). CDR3 DNA sequence: TGTGCCAGCAGCCAAGAGGGCAGCGACGTGTCCGAGCAGTACGTC. Encoded protein: CASSQEGSDVSEQYV.

The chain recombines TRBV6-4 with TRBJ2-5, with 7 bases fitting TRBD2. The CDR3 spans 16 residues. CDR1 and CDR2 (germline): MRHNA, SNTAGT. V dropped 3 bases and J dropped 1; count of bases not matched to a gene: 8. The CDR3 DNA is TGTGCCAGCAGTGAAGCCCCTCGACTAGCCCAAGAGACCCAGTACTTC. Its protein is CASSEAPRLAQETQYF.

This chain joins TRBV5-1 and TRBJ1-4; D might be TRBD1 (5 bases). Trimming removed 1 base at V and 0 bases at J, with 10 bases between. CDR1 SGHRS and CDR2 YFSETQ come from the germline V gene. CDR3 length: 16 amino acids. CDR3 sequence (DNA): TGCGCCAGCAGCTTGTGGGACTCTCCAACTAATGAAAAACTGTTTTTT. As protein: CASSLWDSPTNEKLFF.

This chain joins TRBV5-1 and TRBJ1-2; 9 bases agree with TRBD1. The V and J ends lost 4 bases and 1 base, in that order; junction bases with no gene match: 11. The CDR3 sequence is 17 residues long. Germline V CDR1 and CDR2: SGHRS, YFSETQ. CDR3 in DNA: TGCGCCAGCAGCCCCAGAACGGGACAGGGCCATAACTATGGCTACACCTTC. Translating gives CASSPRTGQGHNYGYTF.

The rearrangement joins TRBV2 to TRBJ2-2; 15 bases are a match to TRBD2. V dropped 5 bases and J dropped 4; count of bases not matched to a gene: 5. Germline CDR1 and CDR2: SNHLY and FYNNEI. This CDR3 is 17 amino acids long. The CDR3 DNA is TGTGCCAGCAGTCGGACTAGCGGGGGGGCCGGCACCGGGGAGCTGTTTTTT. Its translation is CASSRTSGGAGTGELFF.

The CDR3 is CASSQEVYTEAFF. The CDR3 nucleotides read TGTGCCAGCAGCCAAGAGGTGTACACTGAAGCTTTCTTT. The chain links TRBV14 to TRBJ1-1; no clear D gene. Deletions cut 0 bases from V and 3 bases from J, with 5 bases between. Germline V lookup: CDR1 SGHDN, CDR2 FVKESK. The CDR3 length is 13 residues.

V is TRBV18 and J is TRBJ1-2, with D possibly TRBD1 on 5 matching bases. The V gene's germline CDR1 is KGHSH and CDR2 LQKENI. V was clipped by 10 bases and J by 4 bases, with 16 bases between them. The CDR3 sequence is 13 residues long. DNA of the CDR3: TGTGCCACCACAGGCGCTCTCGGCTATGGCTACACCTTC. It translates to CATTGALGYGYTF.

This chain joins TRBV23-1 and TRBJ1-5, with D uncertain. TRBV23-1 is designated an ORF whose function remains uncertain. The CDR3 sequence is 15 residues long. With 6 bases removed from V and 1 base from J, the gap between germline ends came to 13 bases. CDR3 nucleotides: TGCGCCAGCAGCAGCTGGGGATTAAGCAATCAGCCCCAGCATTTT. This codes for CASSSWGLSNQPQHF.

The rearrangement joins TRBV9 to TRBJ2-3; D is unresolved. Germline V gene lookup returns CDR1 SGDLS and CDR2 YYNGEE. This CDR3 is 12 amino acids long. The V end was cut by 0 bases, the J end by 4 bases, with 3 bases between. The CDR3 DNA reads TGTGCCAGCAGCGTAGGAGCAGATACGCAGTATTTT. Protein: CASSVGADTQYF.

This chain links TRBV9 with TRBJ2-3, with 8 bases fitting TRBD2. Germline values: CDR1 SGDLS, CDR2 YYNGEE. V gave up 1 base and J gave up 6 bases; unmatched junction bases: 7. The CDR3 totals 15 residues. The CDR3 DNA is TGTGCCAGCAGCGTAAGTCGGGGGGGCCCGGATACGCAGTATTTT. Translated: CASSVSRGGPDTQYF.

The chain employs TRBV28 and TRBJ2-1, with 7 bases lining up with TRBD1. Germline CDR1 reads MDHEN; CDR2 reads SYDVKM. The CDR3 loop spans 14 amino acids. Germline trimming cut 4 bases from V and 5 bases from J; bases unmatched to any gene: 5. CDR3 protein: CASSSTGLHNEQFF. CDR3 nucleotide sequence: TGTGCCAGCAGTTCGACAGGGCTGCACAATGAGCAGTTCTTC.

The genes are TRBV30 and TRBJ2-3; a weak D match, TRBD2 (7 bases). CDR3 length equals 14 residues. With 4 bases removed from V and 0 bases from J, the gap between germline ends came to 11 bases. Germline loops: CDR1 GTSNPN, CDR2 SVGIG (reference sequence). CDR3 nucleotides: TGTGCCTGGAAGCCGGGGGGCAGCACAGATACGCAGTATTTT. Its translation is CAWKPGGSTDTQYF. Together with reference TRBV30 and TRBJ2-3, the CDR3 gives the full variable domain: SQTIHQWPATLVQPVGSPLSLECTVEGTSNPNLYWYRQAAGRGLQLLFYSVGIGQISSEVPQNLSASRPQDRQFILSSKKLLLSDSGFYLCAWKPGGSTDTQYFGPGTRLTVL.

The chain combines TRBV5-1 with TRBJ1-2; 10 nucleotides line up with TRBD1. Germline V lookup: CDR1 SGHRS, CDR2 YFSETQ. The V gene end was trimmed by 4 bases and the J gene end by 0 bases; junction bases not matched to a gene: 9. The CDR3 is 17 amino acids. In DNA form, the CDR3 reads TGCGCCAGCAGCCAGGGACAGGGGATAGAGGCTAACTATGGCTACACCTTC. Protein product: CASSQGQGIEANYGYTF.

This clone was observed a single time. This chain joins TRBV6-5 and TRBJ1-5; the D gene is possibly TRBD1 (6 bases). With 2 bases removed from V and 9 bases from J, the gap between germline ends came to 17 bases. The CDR3 spans 15 residues. CDR1 and CDR2 from the germline V gene are MNHEY and SVGAGI. The CDR3 sequence: CASSYTRTAGWPQHF. The CDR3 DNA follows: TGTGCCAGCAGTTACACACGGACAGCCGGTTGGCCCCAGCATTTT.

The chain links TRBV18 to TRBJ2-4, with D tentatively TRBD1 (6 bases). The CDR3 loop spans 15 amino acids. Germline values: CDR1 KGHSH, CDR2 LQKENI. Trimming removed 1 base from V and 8 bases from J, with 15 bases in between. CDR3 amino acids: CASSPQTGPTDIQYF. The DNA for the CDR3 is TGTGCCAGCTCACCACAGACAGGACCAACGGACATTCAGTACTTC.

Within the sample, this clone is medium-sized. The J gene is TRBJ2-2, the V gene TRBV30; D gene uncertain. V was pared by 3 bases and J by 1 base, with 3 bases between. Germline CDR1 GTSNPN, CDR2 SVGIG (reference sequence). The CDR3 is made up of 12 amino acids. CDR3 sequence: CAWRKNTGELFF. The CDR3, as DNA: TGTGCCTGGAGAAAGAACACCGGGGAGCTGTTTTTT.

This chain uses TRBV15 with TRBJ2-5; no clear D gene. V shed 3 bases and J shed 3 bases, with 11 bases lying between them. The CDR3 runs 14 residues. Germline lookup yields CDR1 LNHNV and CDR2 YYDKDF (reference sequence). The CDR3 DNA reads TGTGCCACCAGCAGTCGTCGGACGGAAGAGACCCAGTACTTC. This sequence encodes CATSSRRTEETQYF.

This chain joins TRBV30 and TRBJ2-1, with 8 positions matching TRBD2. The CDR3 is made up of 15 amino acids. The germline CDR1 and CDR2 sequences are GTSNPN and SVGIG (reference sequence). The ends lost 2 bases at V and 9 bases at J; junction bases unmatched: 12. Here the CDR3 reads CAWSTPTGLVTEQFF. The CDR3 DNA is TGTGCCTGGAGTACCCCAACGGGACTAGTAACTGAGCAGTTCTTC.

The V call is TRBV5-1, the J call TRBJ2-2; tentatively, D is TRBD1 (5 bases). The ends were cut back, 7 bases at V and 3 bases at J, with 13 bases in the middle. CDR1 and CDR2 (germline): SGHRS, YFSETQ. The CDR3 runs 14 residues. The CDR3 bases are TGCGCCAGCCGAATGACAGAATACACCGGGGAGCTGTTTTTT. Residues: CASRMTEYTGELFF. Supplemented by reference TRBV5-1 and TRBJ2-2, the full variable domain reads KAGVTQTPRYLIKTRGQQVTLSCSPISGHRSVSWYQQTPGQGLQFLFEYFSETQRNKGNFPGRFSGRQFSNSRSEMNVSTLELGDSALYLCASRMTEYTGELFFGEGSRLTVL.

The chain uses TRBV6-5 and TRBJ2-3; 10 bases are a match to TRBD2. This CDR3 comprises 16 residues. Germline CDR1 MNHEY, CDR2 SVGAGI. V trimming: 4 bases; J trimming: 5 bases; junction bases outside the gene matches: 9. Here the CDR3 DNA reads TGTGCCAGCAGTTTTACTAGCGGGGTTACCCAAGATACGCAGTATTTT. It yields the protein CASSFTSGVTQDTQYF.

This clone was counted only a few times. V is TRBV18 and J is TRBJ1-2; TRBD1 might be the D (5 bases). The V end lost 0 bases, the J end lost 6 bases, and 14 bases lay between the germline ends. This CDR3 has 15 residues. Germline assignment: CDR1 KGHSH and CDR2 LQKENI. The CDR3 sequence is CASSPPMGVGDGYTF. DNA for the CDR3: TGTGCCAGCTCACCACCTATGGGGGTAGGAGATGGCTACACCTTC.